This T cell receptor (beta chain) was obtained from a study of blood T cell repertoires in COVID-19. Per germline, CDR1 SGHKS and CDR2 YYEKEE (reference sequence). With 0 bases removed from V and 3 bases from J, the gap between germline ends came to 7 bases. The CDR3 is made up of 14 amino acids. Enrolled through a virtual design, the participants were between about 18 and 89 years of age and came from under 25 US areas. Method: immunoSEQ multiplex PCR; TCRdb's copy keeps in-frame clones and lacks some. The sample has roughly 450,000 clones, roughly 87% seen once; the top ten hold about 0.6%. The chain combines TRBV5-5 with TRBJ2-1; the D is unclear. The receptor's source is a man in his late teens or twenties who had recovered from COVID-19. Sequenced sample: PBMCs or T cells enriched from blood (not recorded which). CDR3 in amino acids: CASSLDIFYNEQFF. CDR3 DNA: TGTGCCAGCAGCTTGGACATTTTCTACAATGAGCAGTTCTTC.